Sequencing of this TCR beta chain was carried out in a study of blood T cell repertoires in COVID-19 (TCRdb year 2020). Context from the whole study: Collaborator samples came from the United States, Italy and Spain and covered acute and convalescent phases of COVID-19. The material from the prospective study consisted of cDNA or gDNA derived from T cells, B-cell-depleted T cells, or PBMCs. Deeply sampled blood TCRbeta repertoires from subjects exposed to, actively infected with, or recovered from COVID-19 were included in the dataset. The repertoires were made available in a free public database intended to serve as a resource for research on the immune response to SARS-CoV-2. Samples came from the ongoing ImmuneRACE study (first 160 participants) plus 1,254 subjects from 6 global collaborators. The sample metadata nearly always contained a de-identified subject ID, COVID-19 status, age in years and sex. Where available, HLA class I and class II types were taken from metadata supplied by the sample provider and were not determined by assay-based typing.

Another Seattle source contributed samples from volunteer blood donors who had recovered from COVID-19. Whole blood was collected in K2EDTA tubes by collaborating institutions according to the institutions' own protocols. Collaborator samples were shipped for TCRbeta analysis as frozen whole blood, isolated PBMCs, or DNA extracted from either sample type. This clone was seen a single time. The antigen it recognizes is unknown. Base qualities are not recorded, but no much larger clone differs from it by a single base. What the work shows at the level of the full study, not this receptor alone: The amount of clinical and demographic metadata varied by source and participant and was provided uncurated.

TCRbeta CDR3 regions were amplified from genomic DNA by means of the immunoSEQ Assay, a bias-controlled multiplex PCR. In the paper's pipeline: Nucleated cell counts per sample were estimated from amplification of reference gene primers within the assay. To quantify the absolute abundance of each unique TCRbeta CDR3 rearrangement, sequence reads were collapsed and filtered. Productive Simpson clonality was computed per sample as the square root of Simpson's diversity index over productive rearrangements. What TCRdb holds here is the immuneACCESS table cut down to in-frame rearrangements. Part of the clones is not present; checked against another copy, under half of the missing clones reflect an unresolved V gene, and the others are unexplained. V, J and clone size derive from that table, while D and trimming were established from the DNA sequence. The sample table contains approximately 310,000 clones; only one count was recorded for about 90% of them. Of the sample, around 7.8% is held by the ten largest clones.

V and J lose 4 bases and 5 bases, and a span of 10 bases separates them. The CDR3 contains 12 residues, cysteine and phenylalanine counted. Of all the DNA, just the CDR3 is kept, 36 bases in frame from base 1. CDR1 SGDLS and CDR2 YYNGEE are derived from the germline V gene. This receptor was obtained from a woman in her 50s who had recovered from COVID-19. This chain joins TRBV9 to TRBJ2-7, with no D gene named confidently. Sequencing was carried out using peripheral blood. The CDR3 here reads CASSSLEDEQYF. At the DNA level, the sequence is TGTGCCAGCAGCTCTTTAGAGGACGAGCAGTACTTC.